Listed below are T cell receptor beta chains from one sample, sequenced in a study of identical twins. MiXCR was run by TCRdb on the 5' RACE reads, yielding one entry per CDR3 protein. This table holds 700,000 or so distinct CDR3 sequences, 8.6% found once. These sequences were also reported in another study, on yellow fever vaccine responses in identical twins.

What was sequenced was PBMCs. Every receptor here comes from a woman aged 18 to 35 in good health. CDR3s include the opening cysteine and the closing phenylalanine or tryptophan. Each record gives: J gene, clone size, V gene, D gene, CDR3 DNA, CDR3 protein. D genes are given only for firm matches. Clone size is stated in some rows and not others, as once, few, many or a class when expanded.

j_gene: TRBJ2-7; abundance: few; v_gene: TRBV7-2; d_gene: TRBD2; CDR3nt: TGTGCCAGCAGGGCCGGGACTAGCGGAACCTACGAGCAGTACTTC; CDR3aa: CASRAGTSGTYEQYF
j_gene: TRBJ2-7; abundance: NA; v_gene: TRBV4-1; d_gene: TRBD2; CDR3nt: TGCGCCAGCAGCCAAGCAACTAGCGTTACCTACGAGCAGTACTTC; CDR3aa: CASSQATSVTYEQYF
j_gene: TRBJ2-7; abundance: few; v_gene: TRBV15; d_gene: TRBD1; CDR3nt: TGTGCCACCAGCAGGCCCGGGACAGGCGGATACGAGCAGTACTTC; CDR3aa: CATSRPGTGGYEQYF
j_gene: TRBJ1-6; abundance: NA; v_gene: TRBV10-3; d_gene: NA; CDR3nt: TGTGCCATCAGAGAGGCCTACGATTCACCCCTCCACTTT; CDR3aa: CAIREAYDSPLHF
j_gene: TRBJ2-4; abundance: NA; v_gene: TRBV18; d_gene: NA; CDR3nt: TGTGCCAGCTCACGCCTAGACAACACCAAAAACATTCAGTACTTC; CDR3aa: CASSRLDNTKNIQYF
j_gene: TRBJ2-6; abundance: many; v_gene: TRBV7-2; d_gene: NA; CDR3nt: TGTGCCAGCAGCCCCAACCCTAACTCTGGGGCCAACGTCCTGACTTTC; CDR3aa: CASSPNPNSGANVLTF
j_gene: TRBJ2-7; abundance: many; v_gene: TRBV12-3/TRBV12-4; d_gene: NA; CDR3nt: TGTGCCAGCAGTTTCGTGGGGAGCTCCTACGAGCAGTACTTC; CDR3aa: CASSFVGSSYEQYF
j_gene: TRBJ2-1; abundance: NA; v_gene: TRBV11-1; d_gene: NA; CDR3nt: TGTGCCAGCAGCTCCCTGGATGGGGTCCCCTACAATGAGCAGTTCTTC; CDR3aa: CASSSLDGVPYNEQFF
j_gene: TRBJ2-2; abundance: NA; v_gene: TRBV12-3/TRBV12-4; d_gene: TRBD2; CDR3nt: TGTGCCAGCAGCCGCTCGGGGGACTCAGCCGGGACTAGAAACACCGGGGAGCTGTTTTTT; CDR3aa: CASSRSGDSAGTRNTGELFF
j_gene: TRBJ2-3; abundance: many; v_gene: TRBV15; d_gene: TRBD2; CDR3nt: TGTGCCACCAGCAGAGGTGGGACTAGCAAGGATCCAGATACGCAGTATTTT; CDR3aa: CATSRGGTSKDPDTQYF